The T cell receptor beta chain under discussion was sequenced for a study of T cell repertoires in cytomegalovirus infection. Study at large: Signatures in public TCR beta sequences pointed to both CMV infection and matching HLA type. General study findings and limits: Summed frequency of public TCR beta families distinguished CMV carriers with the relevant HLA. Dominant in the ex vivo response were TCR beta clonotypes restricted by HLA-C and specific for CMV.

MiXCR was run by TCRdb on the reads, yielding one entry per CDR3 protein. The sample contains some 130,000 distinct CDR3 sequences, roughly 9% of which appear only once. The V gene's germline CDR1 is SNHLY and CDR2 FYNNEI. The V gene end was trimmed by 2 bases and the J gene end by 9 bases; junction bases not matched to a gene: 16. The CDR3 covers 16 residues. This clonotype was counted at least ten times. What it recognizes is unknown. This clonotype was sampled from a human donor in good health (CMV status not recorded). Some clones in this sample may be carry-over from other donors' samples. This rearrangement joins TRBV2 to TRBJ2-7; 7 bases line up with TRBD1. The sample comprised PBMCs. The CDR3 nucleotides read TGTGCCAGCAGTGAAAGTCCGGACAGGCGCGCCCTGGTGCAGTACTTC. Protein: CASSESPDRRALVQYF.